This is a list of T cell receptor beta chains from one sample in a study of regulatory T cells in long-lasting Graves disease. MiXCR was run by TCRdb on the multiplex PCR reads, yielding one entry per CDR3 protein. This table has around 250,000 distinct CDR3 sequences, approximately 18% appearing once. The data were also submitted as part of a second study, on T cells in Graves' hyperthyroidism and ophthalmopathy.

The input for sequencing was peripheral blood mononuclear cells (PBMCs), taken at new diagnosis, from a patient treated with antithyroid drugs. These receptors were obtained from a woman under 40 with Graves disease. Each CDR3 is given with its conserved first and last residue. The order of the fields is clone size, J gene, V gene, D gene, CDR3 length, CDR3 DNA, CDR3 protein. D genes are given only for firm matches. A row's size may be missing; if present it is once, few, many or a size class.

abundance: many; j_gene: TRBJ1-1; v_gene: TRBV12-3/TRBV12-4; d_gene: -; len: 9; CDR3nt: TGTGCCACCCACTCTCAAGCTTTCTTT; CDR3aa: CATHSQAFF
abundance: -; j_gene: TRBJ2-7; v_gene: TRBV7-2; d_gene: -; len: 17; CDR3nt: TGTGCCAGCAGCTTAGGCGGCGGGGGCCCCAGCTCCTACGAGCAGTACTTC; CDR3aa: CASSLGGGGPSSYEQYF
abundance: -; j_gene: TRBJ1-5; v_gene: TRBV6-2/TRBV6-3; d_gene: -; len: 16; CDR3nt: TGTGCCAGCAGTTACTCGGGCCGGGGGGACAATCAGCCCCAGCATTTT; CDR3aa: CASSYSGRGDNQPQHF
abundance: many; j_gene: TRBJ1-1; v_gene: TRBV14; d_gene: TRBD1; len: 15; CDR3nt: TGTGCCAGCAGCCAGTTAACAGGGGGGCTCACTGAAGCTTTCTTT; CDR3aa: CASSQLTGGLTEAFF
abundance: many; j_gene: TRBJ2-7; v_gene: TRBV6-1; d_gene: -; len: 11; CDR3nt: TGTGCCAGTACGAGGGCCTACGAGCAGTACTTC; CDR3aa: CASTRAYEQYF
abundance: many; j_gene: TRBJ1-2; v_gene: TRBV5-1; d_gene: -; len: 13; CDR3nt: TGCGCCAGCAGTCACTTGCAGAACTATGGCTACACCTTC; CDR3aa: CASSHLQNYGYTF
abundance: many; j_gene: TRBJ2-7; v_gene: TRBV6-1; d_gene: TRBD1; len: 14; CDR3nt: TGCGCCAGCACGGCGGGACAGGCCTTCGGGGAGCAGTACTTC; CDR3aa: CASTAGQAFGEQYF
abundance: many; j_gene: TRBJ2-2; v_gene: TRBV4-2; d_gene: -; len: 17; CDR3nt: TGTGCCAGCAGCCAAGAGACTGGCGGGACGAACACCGGGGAGCTGTTTTTT; CDR3aa: CASSQETGGTNTGELFF
abundance: -; j_gene: TRBJ1-2; v_gene: TRBV19; d_gene: -; len: 14; CDR3nt: TGTGCCAGTAGTACGCCGTTTCGGGGGCAATACTACACCTTC; CDR3aa: CASSTPFRGQYYTF
abundance: once; j_gene: TRBJ2-2; v_gene: TRBV18; d_gene: -; len: 16; CDR3nt: TGTGCCAGCTCGCCGCCCCACCCGGGGAACACCGGGGAGCTGTTTTTT; CDR3aa: CASSPPHPGNTGELFF
abundance: many; j_gene: TRBJ2-1; v_gene: TRBV10-2; d_gene: TRBD2; len: 15; CDR3nt: TGCGCCAGCACCTGGGGGGGATCATCCTACAATGAGCAGTTCTTC; CDR3aa: CASTWGGSSYNEQFF
abundance: many; j_gene: TRBJ2-3; v_gene: TRBV7-6; d_gene: TRBD2; len: 15; CDR3nt: TGTGCCAGCAGCTTTTCTAGCGGGGGGTCAGATACGCAGTATTTT; CDR3aa: CASSFSSGGSDTQYF
abundance: many; j_gene: TRBJ1-2; v_gene: TRBV5-1; d_gene: TRBD1; len: 15; CDR3nt: TGCGCCAGCAGCTTGAGGGACAGGACTAACTATGGCTACACCTTC; CDR3aa: CASSLRDRTNYGYTF
abundance: many; j_gene: TRBJ1-6; v_gene: TRBV7-9; d_gene: -; len: 15; CDR3nt: TGTGCCAGCAGCTTAGCCACAGATTCTAATTCACCCCTCCACTTT; CDR3aa: CASSLATDSNSPLHF
abundance: many; j_gene: TRBJ1-2; v_gene: TRBV12-3/TRBV12-4; d_gene: -; len: 15; CDR3nt: TGTGCCAGCATCTCCAGTGGGCGGAGGGGCTATGGCTACACCTTC; CDR3aa: CASISSGRRGYGYTF